This is a list of T cell receptor beta chains from one sample in a study of memory CD4+ T cells and cytomegalovirus serostatus. Sequencing was performed with immunoSEQ multiplex PCR; in TCRdb, only in-frame clones are kept and a portion is missing. The data show tens of thousands of clones, around 82% seen once. Material: memory CD4+ T cells from blood. These receptors were obtained from an adult in good health and CMV-seronegative. Each CDR3 is given with its conserved first and last residue. Fields, in order: D gene, clone size, J gene, V gene, CDR3 DNA, CDR3 protein. A D gene is named only where the DNA matches it firmly. Not all rows give a size; the values are once, few, many and, for expanded clones, a class.

.	few	TRBJ1-2	TRBV12-5	TGTGCTAGTGGTTTGGTTAGCCGTCACTCATATGGCTACACCTTC	CASGLVSRHSYGYTF
.	.	TRBJ2-1	TRBV29-1	TGCAGCGTTGAAGACACCACCCATGAGCAGTTCTTC	CSVEDTTHEQFF
TRBD2	.	TRBJ2-1	TRBV2	TGTGCCAGCAGTCCCTTTCTAGCGGGAGAAAGATTGTTCTTC	CASSPFLAGERLFF
TRBD2	.	TRBJ2-5	TRBV7-9	TGTGCCAGCAGCTTGCTAGCGGGGTTCAAAGAGACCCAGTACTTC	CASSLLAGFKETQYF
TRBD1	.	TRBJ2-7	TRBV27	TGTGCCAGCAGTCAGGGACAGGGGACCTACGAGCAGTACTTC	CASSQGQGTYEQYF
.	.	TRBJ2-3	TRBV30	TGTGCCTGTGAAGTTGGGACCGCCCTGACAGATACGCAGTATTTT	CACEVGTALTDTQYF
.	.	TRBJ2-2	TRBV5-1	TGCGCCAGCAAAACAGGGAACACCGGGGAGCTGTTTTTT	CASKTGNTGELFF
TRBD2	.	TRBJ2-1	TRBV11-2	TGTGCCAGCAGCGACTGGACTAGCGAGGGGAATGAGCAGTTCTTC	CASSDWTSEGNEQFF
.	.	TRBJ1-5	TRBV28	TGTGCCAGCACAGGAGCGGTTTCCTTGGGAACTCAGCCCCAGCATTTT	CASTGAVSLGTQPQHF
TRBD1	.	TRBJ1-1	TRBV15	TGTGCCACCAGCAGAAGTACAGGGGTGAACACTGAAGCTTTCTTT	CATSRSTGVNTEAFF
TRBD1	.	TRBJ2-7	TRBV5-1	TGCGCCAGCAGCTTGGTCGACAGGGGAGGATCCTACGAGCAGTACTTC	CASSLVDRGGSYEQYF